A selection of T cell receptor beta chains follows, all from one sample in a study of T-cell reconstitution after alpha-beta-depleted transplantation in children. TCRdb redid the calling of the PCR reads with MiXCR, one entry per CDR3 protein. Among 360,000 or so distinct CDR3 sequences listed, roughly 20% were seen once. Here the sequenced sample was PBMCs from the stem cell graft donor, taken from the stem cell graft. These receptors originate from a human donor who donated a stem cell graft to a child with acute myeloid leukemia. CDR3s include the opening cysteine and the closing phenylalanine or tryptophan. The D gene is left open where the match is weak. Some rows mark clone size as missing; the rest say once, few, many or name a class of expanded clone.

D gene | clone size | J gene | V gene | CDR3 protein | CDR3 DNA
TRBD2 | NA | TRBJ2-7 | TRBV5-1 | CASSLMEGLAGRSYEQYF | TGCGCCAGCAGCTTGATGGAGGGACTAGCGGGACGTTCCTACGAGCAGTACTTC
NA | many | TRBJ1-2 | TRBV29-1 | CSVARRQSYGYTF | TGCAGCGTTGCTAGACGACAGTCCTATGGCTACACCTTC
TRBD2 | NA | TRBJ2-1 | TRBV20-1 | CSALALAGSGNEQFF | TGCAGCGCCTTGGCACTAGCGGGATCGGGCAATGAGCAGTTCTTC
TRBD1 | NA | TRBJ2-1 | TRBV20-1 | CSARPTGTAYNEQFF | TGCAGTGCTAGACCAACCGGGACAGCCTACAATGAGCAGTTCTTC
NA | many | TRBJ2-7 | TRBV27 | CASGMDGAYEQYF | TGTGCCAGCGGCATGGACGGAGCCTACGAGCAGTACTTC
NA | many | TRBJ2-7 | TRBV7-9 | CASSLGKTDLHYEQYF | TGTGCCAGCAGCTTAGGGAAGACAGACCTACACTACGAGCAGTACTTC
NA | many | TRBJ2-2 | TRBV7-8 | CASSLAEGANTGELFF | TGTGCCAGCAGCTTAGCAGAGGGAGCGAACACCGGGGAGCTGTTTTTT
TRBD2 | few | TRBJ2-4 | TRBV12-3/TRBV12-4 | CASSLRTSGNTKNIQYF | TGTGCCAGCAGCCTGCGGACTAGCGGGAACACCAAAAACATTCAGTACTTC
NA | NA | TRBJ2-3 | TRBV28 | CAVGGITDTQYF | TGTGCCGTAGGGGGAATCACAGATACGCAGTATTTT
TRBD2 | NA | TRBJ2-5 | TRBV10-3 | CAAKAGLADGETQYF | TGTGCCGCCAAAGCTGGACTAGCGGATGGAGAGACCCAGTACTTC
TRBD1 | many | TRBJ2-1 | TRBV29-1 | CSVERTGGDEQFF | TGCAGCGTTGAACGGACAGGGGGCGATGAGCAGTTCTTC
NA | few | TRBJ2-3 | TRBV15 | CATSRGEGGTDTQYF | TGTGCCACCAGCAGAGGAGAGGGAGGCACAGATACGCAGTATTTT
NA | few | TRBJ2-1 | TRBV6-4 | CASSEVGEGYNEQFF | TGTGCCAGCAGTGAAGTGGGCGAGGGGTACAATGAGCAGTTCTTC
TRBD1 | few | TRBJ1-5 | TRBV29-1 | CSCSGTGDYSNQPQHF | TGCAGCTGTTCCGGGACAGGGGATTATAGCAATCAGCCCCAGCATTTT
TRBD1 | few | TRBJ2-1 | TRBV6-1 | CACSEETGAYNEQFF | TGTGCCTGCAGTGAAGAGACAGGGGCGTACAATGAGCAGTTCTTC
TRBD1 | NA | TRBJ2-2 | TRBV19 | CASSTGGTNTGELFF | TGTGCCAGTAGTACAGGGGGAACGAACACCGGGGAGCTGTTTTTT
NA | NA | TRBJ2-5 | TRBV6-6 | CASRTTIQETQYF | TGTGCCAGCCGCACCACTATCCAAGAGACCCAGTACTTC
NA | many | TRBJ2-1 | TRBV6-5 | CASSYSREQFF | TGTGCCAGCAGTTACTCACGGGAGCAGTTCTTC
TRBD2 | few | TRBJ2-3 | TRBV23-1 | CASSHHGTSGTDTQYF | TGCGCCAGCAGTCACCACGGGACTAGCGGGACGGATACGCAGTATTTT
TRBD2 | many | TRBJ2-5 | TRBV20-1 | CSASTELAGGPTQYF | TGCAGTGCTTCTACAGAACTAGCGGGAGGGCCAACCCAGTACTTC
NA | few | TRBJ2-7 | TRBV7-2 | CASSLDWGYEQYF | TGTGCCAGCAGCTTAGATTGGGGCTACGAGCAGTACTTC
NA | many | TRBJ2-4 | TRBV29-1 | CSVDAEGNIQYF | TGCAGCGTTGACGCGGAGGGAAACATTCAGTACTTC
NA | few | TRBJ1-5 | TRBV12-3/TRBV12-4 | CASSFTGNSNQPQHF | TGTGCCAGCAGTTTTACAGGGAATAGCAATCAGCCCCAGCATTTT
TRBD2 | NA | TRBJ2-7 | TRBV5-5 | CASSKTSGSSYEQYF | TGTGCCAGCAGCAAAACTAGCGGGAGTTCGTACGAGCAGTACTTC
NA | few | TRBJ2-4 | TRBV6-2/TRBV6-3 | CASSYGRSAKNIQYF | TGTGCCAGCAGTTACGGACGATCCGCCAAAAACATTCAGTACTTC
NA | NA | TRBJ2-2 | TRBV10-3 | CAISESLVGGELFF | TGTGCCATCAGTGAATCTCTTGTGGGCGGGGAGCTGTTTTTT
TRBD2 | NA | TRBJ2-3 | TRBV28 | CASSVGGTLPPTDTQYF | TGTGCCAGCAGTGTGGGGGGGACTCTCCCTCCCACAGATACGCAGTATTTT
NA | few | TRBJ1-5 | TRBV12-3/TRBV12-4 | CASSFIGDQPQHF | TGTGCCAGCAGTTTCATAGGGGATCAGCCCCAGCATTTT